The 27 T cell receptor beta chains presented below share a single source sample, sequenced in a study of blood T cell repertoires in COVID-19. Clones were read by immunoSEQ multiplex PCR, and TCRdb kept only the in-frame ones, dropping some. This sample has 200,000 to 300,000 clones, with around nine tenths found just once. The material sequenced was PBMCs or T cells enriched from blood (not recorded which). Receptors were obtained from a woman aged 40 to 49 who had been exposed to COVID-19.

This clone was counted a few times. The chain recombines TRBV12-5 with TRBJ2-3, with a tentative D call TRBD1 (5 bases). The CDR3 totals 14 residues. The V and J ends lost 1 base and 1 base respectively, with 6 bases between them. CDR1 is LGHNT and CDR2 is FRNRAP in the germline V gene. The CDR3 DNA is TGTGCTAGTGGTTTGGGCAGGGGCACAGATACGCAGTATTTT. This sequence encodes CASGLGRGTDTQYF. Filled out from reference TRBV12-5 and TRBJ2-3, the complete variable domain reads DARVTQTPRHKVTEMGQEVTMRCQPILGHNTVFWYRQTMMQGLELLAYFRNRAPLDDSGMPKDRFSAEMPDATLATLKIQPSEPRDSAVYFCASGLGRGTDTQYFGPGTRLTVL.

The gene calls are TRBV5-4 and TRBJ2-3; the match to TRBD1 covers 11 bases. The J segment lost 6 bases and the V segment lost 4 bases, leaving 13 bases of the junction unmatched. The CDR3 is 17 residues long. The germline V gene has CDR1 SGHNT and CDR2 YYREEE (reference sequence). This chain's CDR3 is CASSPVTPDRGRDTQYF. DNA of the CDR3: TGTGCCAGCAGCCCCGTCACACCGGACAGGGGGCGGGATACGCAGTATTTT.

The V gene is TRBV11-3, the J gene TRBJ2-5; D perhaps matches TRBD1 (5 bases). Germline values: CDR1 SGHNT, CDR2 YENEEA. The CDR3 spans 15 residues. V was clipped by 3 bases and J by 2 bases, with 13 bases between them. CDR3 nucleotides: TGTGCCAGCAGCTTGGGGCAAGGGGCTCAAGAGACCCAGTACTTC. It encodes CASSLGQGAQETQYF.

This clone was detected a few times. This sequence joins TRBV13 and TRBJ1-4; tentative D call: TRBD1 (5 bases). CDR3 length: 17 amino acids. V was cut by 5 bases and J by 2 bases, with 18 bases left in between. Germline V gene data show CDR1 as PRHDT and CDR2 as FYEKMQ (reference sequence). The CDR3 protein is CASSPRPRVPTNEKLFF. The CDR3 DNA reads TGTGCCAGCAGCCCCCGGCCCAGGGTCCCCACTAATGAAAAACTGTTTTTT. Full variable domain (remainder filled in from reference TRBV13 and TRBJ1-4): AAGVIQSPRHLIKEKRETATLKCYPIPRHDTVYWYQQGPGQDPQFLISFYEKMQSDKGSIPDRFSAQQFSDYHSELNMSSLELGDSALYFCASSPRPRVPTNEKLFFGSGTQLSVL.

The chain has TRBV5-1 and TRBJ2-1, with 8 bases fitting TRBD2. Trimming at V came to 4 bases and at J to 1 base, leaving 7 bases not matched to a gene. CDR3 length: 16 residues. Germline loops: CDR1 SGHRS, CDR2 YFSETQ. Here the CDR3 reads CASSPSRGGSYNEQFF. DNA for the CDR3: TGCGCCAGCAGCCCCTCTCGCGGGGGGTCCTACAATGAGCAGTTCTTC.

The rearrangement uses TRBV28 and TRBJ1-5, with a tentative D call TRBD1 (5 bases). Germline V gives CDR1 MDHEN, CDR2 SYDVKM. Deletions cut 3 bases from V and 8 bases from J, with 14 bases between. The CDR3 runs to 14 residues. CDR3 DNA: TGTGCCAGCAGTTTGGAGGGGACTAGGAAGCCCCAGCATTTT. Translating it yields CASSLEGTRKPQHF. Drawing the rest from reference TRBV28 and TRBJ1-5, the complete variable domain is DVKVTQSSRYLVKRTGEKVFLECVQDMDHENMFWYRQDPGLGLRLIYFSYDVKMKEKGDIPEGYSVSREKKERFSLILESASTNQTSMYLCASSLEGTRKPQHFGDGTRLSIL.

V gene TRBV6-1 combines with J gene TRBJ2-1, with unresolved D. The CDR3 length is 11 residues. Germline loops: CDR1 MNHNS, CDR2 SASEGT. V was trimmed by 8 bases and J by 8 bases, leaving 10 bases between them. The CDR3 sequence: CASGSRYEQFF. The CDR3 DNA follows: TGTGCCAGCGGCTCGAGGTATGAGCAGTTCTTC.

The chain joins TRBV9 to TRBJ1-4; no firm D call. Germline-derived CDR1 and CDR2 are SGDLS and YYNGEE. The V gene lost 3 bases and the J gene lost 6 bases, with 15 bases spanning the gap. The CDR3 totals 15 residues. CDR3 in DNA: TGTGCCAGCAGCGGGGGAGGCCGCCTGGATGAAAAACTGTTTTTT. This codes for CASSGGGRLDEKLFF. Combining the CDR3 with reference TRBV9 and TRBJ1-4 gives the whole variable domain DSGVTQTPKHLITATGQRVTLRCSPRSGDLSVYWYQQSLDQGLQFLIQYYNGEERAKGNILERFSAQQFPDLHSELNLSSLELGDSALYFCASSGGGRLDEKLFFGSGTQLSVL.

The V gene is TRBV6-2 or TRBV6-3, the J gene TRBJ2-3, with D possibly matching TRBD2 (6 bases). The ends were cut back, 4 bases at V and 9 bases at J, with 14 bases in the middle. Per germline, CDR1 MNHEY and CDR2 SVGEGT. There are 13 residues in the CDR3. The CDR3 coding sequence is TGTGCCAGCAGTTTGGAGGGTTGGGAAACGCAGTATTTT. This encodes CASSLEGWETQYF.

V and J are TRBV19 and TRBJ1-2; 8 positions agree with TRBD1. The length of the CDR3 is 13 residues. Germline loops: CDR1 LNHDA, CDR2 SQIVND (reference sequence). After removal of 7 bases from V and 5 bases from J, the junction contained 6 bases not matched to a gene. The CDR3 DNA reads TGTGCCAGTAACGCCCGGACAGGGTATGGCTACACCTTC. This gives the protein CASNARTGYGYTF.

In its sample, this clone was seen once. This chain connects TRBV28 to TRBJ1-6; D is uncertain. V shed 3 bases and J shed 6 bases, with 15 bases lying between them. The CDR3 totals 16 residues. Germline CDR1 is MDHEN and CDR2 is SYDVKM. CDR3 nucleotides: TGTGCCAGCAGTTTGTTTCCCAAAGCGGTTAATTCACCCCTCCACTTT. Its translation: CASSLFPKAVNSPLHF.

The chain joins TRBV6-1 to TRBJ2-4; 9 nucleotides line up with TRBD1. With V trimmed by 3 bases and J by 1 base, 4 bases remained unmatched. The CDR3 consists of 16 residues. Germline loops: CDR1 MNHNS, CDR2 SASEGT. The CDR3 here is CASSDWTGAAKNIQYF. The DNA of the CDR3 is TGTGCCAGCAGTGACTGGACAGGGGCGGCCAAAAACATTCAGTACTTC.

V and J are TRBV6-5 and TRBJ2-3; D might be TRBD2 (5 bases). The CDR3 is made up of 15 amino acids. V dropped 7 bases and J dropped 2 bases, with 16 bases sitting between them. The germline V gene has CDR1 MNHEY and CDR2 SVGAGI. CDR3 nucleotide sequence: TGTGCCAGCACCCCAAGGCCAGCGGACACAGATACGCAGTATTTT. This codes for CASTPRPADTDTQYF.

This chain joins TRBV27 and TRBJ1-1; D unclear. CDR3 size: 11 residues. Trimming stripped 6 bases from V and 4 bases from J, with 6 bases between. Germline V gives CDR1 MNHEY, CDR2 SMNVEV (reference sequence). The CDR3: CASRVGTEAFF. CDR3 DNA: TGTGCCAGCAGGGTCGGCACTGAAGCTTTCTTT.

The chain has TRBV11-3 and TRBJ2-2; 9 bases are a match to TRBD2. The CDR3 has 15 amino acids. The ends lost 8 bases at V and 2 bases at J; junction bases unmatched: 6. Germline CDR1 is SGHNT and CDR2 is YENEEA. The DNA for the CDR3 is TGTGCCAGCGCTCCTAGCGGGGTAAACACCGGGGAGCTGTTTTTT. Amino acids: CASAPSGVNTGELFF.

This clone appeared a few times. The V gene is TRBV28, the J gene TRBJ2-7; 9 nucleotides align to TRBD1. Losses at the gene ends were 4 bases for V and 1 base for J; bases not matched to a gene: 2. The CDR3 loop spans 14 amino acids. Germline V CDR1 and CDR2: MDHEN, SYDVKM. CDR3 nucleotide sequence: TGTGCCAGCAGTTGGGGACAGGGATCCTACGAGCAGTACTTC. It translates to CASSWGQGSYEQYF.

V gene TRBV11-2 combines with J gene TRBJ2-2; TRBD2 matches at 8 bases. The CDR3 is 15 amino acids. The junction had 2 bases not matched to a gene; V was cut back by 3 bases and J by 2 bases. In germline, CDR1 is SGHAT, CDR2 FQNNGV. CDR3 residues: CASSFTSGNTGELFF. CDR3 DNA: TGTGCCAGCAGCTTTACTAGCGGAAACACCGGGGAGCTGTTTTTT.

The chain joins TRBV28 to TRBJ1-6; 10 bases align to TRBD1. V lost 6 bases, J lost 9 bases, and 14 bases stayed unmatched. This CDR3 is built from 17 residues. Germline V gene sequence: CDR1 MDHEN, CDR2 SYDVKM. This CDR3 is CASSVTGGVAGSSPLHF. The CDR3 coding sequence is TGTGCCAGCAGCGTGACAGGGGGCGTCGCGGGTAGTTCACCCCTCCACTTT.

This chain uses TRBV13 with TRBJ1-1; the D is unclear. Germline V gives CDR1 PRHDT, CDR2 FYEKMQ (reference sequence). The CDR3 covers 15 residues. Trimming cost V 5 bases and J 1 base, with 14 bases left between them. The CDR3 nucleotides are TGTGCCAGCAGCACGCTGAGCGGGCCGAACACTGAAGCTTTCTTT. It translates to CASSTLSGPNTEAFF.

The rearrangement uses TRBV19 and TRBJ1-5; TRBD1 matches 8 bases. The CDR3 covers 16 residues. Per germline, CDR1 LNHDA and CDR2 SQIVND (reference sequence). V was pared by 3 bases and J by 4 bases, with 8 bases of the junction left unmatched. In DNA, the CDR3 is TGTGCCAGTAGTATCAGTCCAGGGGGCTTAAATCAGCCCCAGCATTTT. Translation: CASSISPGGLNQPQHF.

The chain has TRBV7-8 and TRBJ2-7; unclear D gene. V was shortened by 1 base and J by 2 bases, with 9 bases between the two germline ends. The CDR3 extends over 14 amino acids. Per the germline V gene, CDR1 is SGHVS and CDR2 is FQNEAQ. CDR3 in DNA: TGTGCCAGCAGCTTAGTTAACAGACCCTACGAGCAGTACTTC. Translation: CASSLVNRPYEQYF. The full variable domain, its missing parts supplied by reference TRBV7-8 and TRBJ2-7, is GAGVSQSPRYKVAKRGQDVALRCDPISGHVSLFWYQQALGQGPEFLTYFQNEAQLDKSGLPSDRFFAERPEGSVSTLKIQRTQQEDSAVYLCASSLVNRPYEQYFGPGTRLTVT.

This clone was recorded a few times. V is TRBV19 and J is TRBJ1-5; TRBD1 matches at 9 bases. Trimming removed 5 bases from V and 6 bases from J; junction bases left unmatched: 5. The V gene's germline CDR1 is LNHDA and CDR2 SQIVND (reference sequence). The CDR3 spans 14 residues. CDR3 bases: TGTGCCAGTAGTTGGGACAGGGAGGTTCAGCCCCAGCATTTT. Translation: CASSWDREVQPQHF.

This sequence joins TRBV6-5 and TRBJ2-5; D not certain. V was clipped by 2 bases and J by 2 bases, with 9 bases between them. This CDR3 is 14 amino acids long. Germline CDR1 and CDR2: MNHEY and SVGAGI. Here the CDR3 reads CASSYIPGQETQYF. The CDR3 nucleotides read TGTGCCAGCAGTTACATCCCAGGACAAGAGACCCAGTACTTC.

CDR3 sequence (DNA): TGTGCCATCAGTGAGACCCAACAGGGGGCGGCCTATGGCTACACCTTC. The encoded protein is CAISETQQGAAYGYTF. The V call is TRBV10-3, the J call TRBJ1-2, with 9 bases aligning to TRBD1. Losses at the gene ends were 2 bases for V and 4 bases for J; bases not matched to a gene: 8. Germline V gene sequence: CDR1 ENHRY, CDR2 SYGVKD. The CDR3 consists of 16 residues.

The chain links TRBV18 to TRBJ1-2; D may be TRBD1 (5 bases). Trimming pared 5 bases from V and 0 bases from J, leaving 13 bases between. The CDR3 loop spans 15 amino acids. Germline CDR1 is KGHSH and CDR2 is LQKENI. The CDR3 sequence is CASSDRDFPNYGYTF. In DNA form, the CDR3 reads TGTGCCAGCTCAGACCGGGACTTCCCTAACTATGGCTACACCTTC. Looking up the rest from reference TRBV18 and TRBJ1-2 gives the full variable domain: NAGVMQNPRHLVRRRGQEARLRCSPMKGHSHVYWYRQLPEEGLKFMVYLQKENIIDESGMPKERFSAEFPKEGPSILRIQQVVRGDSAAYFCASSDRDFPNYGYTFGSGTRLTVV.

The genes are TRBV2 and TRBJ1-5; D gene unclear. Trimming cost V 2 bases and J 0 bases, with 11 bases left between them. CDR3 length equals 16 residues. Germline V gene lookup returns CDR1 SNHLY and CDR2 FYNNEI. CDR3 nucleotides: TGTGCCAGCAGTGAAACCGCGGGGTTTAGCAATCAGCCCCAGCATTTT. Translation: CASSETAGFSNQPQHF.

This sequence joins TRBV6-6 and TRBJ1-6; TRBD1 matches 7 bases. CDR1 and CDR2 (germline): MNHNY, SVGAGI (reference sequence). V dropped 6 bases and J dropped 4; count of bases not matched to a gene: 6. This CDR3 has 15 residues. In DNA, the CDR3 is TGTGCCAGCAGCATAGTGGGACAGTATAATTCACCCCTCCACTTT. Encoded protein: CASSIVGQYNSPLHF.